These T cell receptor beta chains were read from a single sample in a study of beta chain features in type 1 diabetes. Produced via immunoSEQ multiplex PCR; TCRdb's table is partial and in-frame only. The sample lists about 220,000 clones; roughly 10% were seen once. Sequenced sample: central memory CD4+ T cells from blood. Source of these receptors: a man younger than 35 in good health. Both conserved end residues are part of each CDR3. Fields, in order: J gene, V gene, CDR3 protein.

j_call: TRBJ2-5; v_call: TRBV29-1; cdr3_aa: CSALAGGLQETQYF
j_call: TRBJ2-7; v_call: TRBV7-2; cdr3_aa: CASSLASATYEQYF
j_call: TRBJ1-2; v_call: TRBV29-1; cdr3_aa: CSAGTSGGGYTF
j_call: TRBJ2-2; v_call: TRBV4-2; cdr3_aa: CASSQESARSGELFF
j_call: TRBJ2-7; v_call: TRBV19; cdr3_aa: CASSLEFEVEQYF
j_call: TRBJ1-5; v_call: TRBV6-6; cdr3_aa: CASSGKDRGGNQPQHF
j_call: TRBJ2-3; v_call: TRBV5-6; cdr3_aa: CASRGRENGDTQYF
j_call: TRBJ2-1; v_call: TRBV7-2; cdr3_aa: CASSFLGGISYNEQFF
j_call: TRBJ2-5; v_call: TRBV25-1; cdr3_aa: CASSELGTESQETQYF
j_call: TRBJ1-4; v_call: TRBV29-1; cdr3_aa: CSAQGTGSPGTNEKLFF
j_call: TRBJ2-1; v_call: TRBV19; cdr3_aa: CASSIRTSSYNEQFF
j_call: TRBJ2-1; v_call: TRBV27; cdr3_aa: CASSQFGRFVSNEQFF
j_call: TRBJ2-5; v_call: TRBV25-1; cdr3_aa: CASKETGRRGAQYF
j_call: TRBJ2-1; v_call: TRBV5-1; cdr3_aa: CASSLEGPGSYNEQFF
j_call: TRBJ2-7; v_call: TRBV30; cdr3_aa: CAWSVPGNAYEQYF
j_call: TRBJ2-5; v_call: TRBV7-9; cdr3_aa: CASSLAGPQETQYF
j_call: TRBJ2-7; v_call: TRBV30; cdr3_aa: CAGRDSSYEQYF
j_call: TRBJ2-7; v_call: TRBV9; cdr3_aa: CASSPLGTSVYEQYF
j_call: TRBJ1-5; v_call: TRBV5-1; cdr3_aa: CASSLDGRQPQHF
j_call: TRBJ2-5; v_call: TRBV30; cdr3_aa: CAWTQGETQYF
j_call: TRBJ1-2; v_call: TRBV18; cdr3_aa: CASWAQGTLGYTF
j_call: TRBJ2-1; v_call: TRBV7-2; cdr3_aa: CASSPRWYPGFF
j_call: TRBJ1-1; v_call: TRBV29-1; cdr3_aa: CSVKTGANTEAFF
j_call: TRBJ2-7; v_call: TRBV6-7; cdr3_aa: CASSYAEVYEQYF
j_call: TRBJ2-1; v_call: TRBV7-2; cdr3_aa: CASSFGTSGRENEQFF
j_call: TRBJ2-6; v_call: TRBV7-2; cdr3_aa: CASRPGTPGANVLTF
j_call: TRBJ2-7; v_call: TRBV7-9; cdr3_aa: CASSFGQGIHEQYF
j_call: TRBJ2-5; v_call: TRBV7-2; cdr3_aa: CASSPKRAGQETQYF
j_call: TRBJ2-7; v_call: TRBV6-5; cdr3_aa: CASSYSRYGYEQYF
j_call: TRBJ2-3; v_call: TRBV10-3; cdr3_aa: CAISDSGTDTQYF
j_call: TRBJ1-1; v_call: TRBV27; cdr3_aa: CASSLAAGTEAFF
j_call: TRBJ2-5; v_call: TRBV7-2; cdr3_aa: CASSQNRGKETQYF
j_call: TRBJ2-1; v_call: TRBV19; cdr3_aa: CASSIRREQFF
j_call: TRBJ2-2; v_call: TRBV30; cdr3_aa: CASPWGSGELFF
j_call: TRBJ2-5; v_call: TRBV30; cdr3_aa: CAWSVGQETQYF
j_call: TRBJ1-1; v_call: TRBV29-1; cdr3_aa: CSVEGNTEAFF
j_call: TRBJ1-4; v_call: TRBV15; cdr3_aa: CATSSAGQGNEKLFF
j_call: TRBJ2-2; v_call: TRBV19; cdr3_aa: CASSTFGTIHGELFF
j_call: TRBJ2-7; v_call: TRBV9; cdr3_aa: CASSVLAGSTYEQYF
j_call: TRBJ1-2; v_call: TRBV10-3; cdr3_aa: CAISEDQGASGYGYTF
j_call: TRBJ1-5; v_call: TRBV25-1; cdr3_aa: CASSVEGKQHF
j_call: TRBJ2-1; v_call: TRBV5-4; cdr3_aa: CASSLKLAGEDEQFF
j_call: TRBJ2-1; v_call: TRBV11-2; cdr3_aa: CASSLDRLDEQFF
j_call: TRBJ1-1; v_call: TRBV7-2; cdr3_aa: CASSLVAGNTEAFF
j_call: TRBJ2-5; v_call: TRBV5-1; cdr3_aa: CASSSFDPGETQYF
j_call: TRBJ2-7; v_call: TRBV6-5; cdr3_aa: CASSPPRGEQYF
j_call: TRBJ1-4; v_call: TRBV15; cdr3_aa: CATSPLWAATNEKLFF
j_call: TRBJ2-1; v_call: TRBV5-4; cdr3_aa: CASSLAVFSEVYNEQFF
j_call: TRBJ2-1; v_call: TRBV4-2; cdr3_aa: CASSKDSSGYNEQFF
j_call: TRBJ1-5; v_call: TRBV30; cdr3_aa: CAWRGRDSNQPQHF
j_call: TRBJ2-1; v_call: TRBV6-5; cdr3_aa: CASSYSREPYNEQFF
j_call: TRBJ1-1; v_call: TRBV27; cdr3_aa: CASSGGRTEAFF
j_call: TRBJ2-7; v_call: TRBV7-6; cdr3_aa: CASSMDGYEQYF
j_call: TRBJ2-3; v_call: TRBV6-1; cdr3_aa: CASSVLGPDTDTQYF